This T cell receptor beta chain is from a study of spatial heterogeneity in lung cancer. Overall study results and limits: Mutation tallies in tumors tracked expanded intratumoral alpha and beta TCR counts.

There are many counts of this clonotype. Its antigen remains unidentified. Because this beta chain is a stray read in a library intended to capture alpha chains, its abundance should not be given much weight. The CDR3 runs to 13 residues. The germline gives CDR1 DFQATT, CDR2 SNEGSKA (reference sequence). Trimming took 5 bases from V and 3 from J, leaving 12 bases between them. TCRdb recomputed calls from the 5' RACE reads with MiXCR, one row per CDR3 protein. In the table there are 15,000 to 20,000 distinct CDR3 sequences, 8.5% to 10% of which are singletons. Described time point: sample taken at primary tumor resection.

The chain has TRBV20-1 and TRBJ2-3; D gene ambiguous. Specimen: lung tumor tissue, collected at surgery. The source of this sequence is a female donor with early-stage non-small cell lung cancer. This chain's CDR3 is CSAPPPRTDTQYF. The DNA of the CDR3 is TGCAGTGCTCCCCCCCCGAGGACAGATACGCAGTATTTT.